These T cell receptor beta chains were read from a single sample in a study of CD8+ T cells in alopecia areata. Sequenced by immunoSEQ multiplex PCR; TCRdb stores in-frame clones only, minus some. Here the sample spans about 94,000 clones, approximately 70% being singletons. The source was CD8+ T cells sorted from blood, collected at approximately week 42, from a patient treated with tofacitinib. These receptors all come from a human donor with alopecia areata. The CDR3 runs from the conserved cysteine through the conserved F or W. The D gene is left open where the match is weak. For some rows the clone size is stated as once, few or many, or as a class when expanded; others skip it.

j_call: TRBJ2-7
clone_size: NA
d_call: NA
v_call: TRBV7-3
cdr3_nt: TGTGCCAGCAGCTTAACGACAAGCTACGAGCAGTACTTC
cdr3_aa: CASSLTTSYEQYF

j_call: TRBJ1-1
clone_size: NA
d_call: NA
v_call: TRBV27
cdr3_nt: TGTGCCAGCAGTCTCGGTCCGGGTATTAACACTGAAGCTTTCTTT
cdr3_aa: CASSLGPGINTEAFF

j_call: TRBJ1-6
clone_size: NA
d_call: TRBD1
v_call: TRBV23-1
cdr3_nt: TGCGCCAGCAGTCAATCCGGACAGGGGCATAATTCACCCCTCCACTTT
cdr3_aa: CASSQSGQGHNSPLHF

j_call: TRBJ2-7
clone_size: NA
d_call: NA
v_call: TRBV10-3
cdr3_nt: TGTGCCATCAGTGAGTCTGTAGCAGCCTACGAGCAGTACTTC
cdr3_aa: CAISESVAAYEQYF

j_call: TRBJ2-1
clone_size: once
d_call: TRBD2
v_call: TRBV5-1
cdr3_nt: TGCGCCAGCAGCTTGAGAGGCTTGGTAGCGGGGGGCCTATACAATGAGCAGTTCTTC
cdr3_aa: CASSLRGLVAGGLYNEQFF

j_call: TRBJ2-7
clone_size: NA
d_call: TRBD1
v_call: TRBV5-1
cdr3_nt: TGCGCCAGCAGCCAACTAACCGGACAGGGAAACTCCTACGAGCAGTACTTC
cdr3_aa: CASSQLTGQGNSYEQYF

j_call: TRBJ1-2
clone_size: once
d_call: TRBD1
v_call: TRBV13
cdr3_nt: TGTGCCAGCAGTTTTACAACAGGGGGTGGCTATGGCTACACCTTC
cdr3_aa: CASSFTTGGGYGYTF

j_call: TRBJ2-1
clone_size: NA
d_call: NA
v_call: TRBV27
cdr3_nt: TGTGCCAGCAGTTTATTCACAGGGACCAATGAGCAGTTCTTC
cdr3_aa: CASSLFTGTNEQFF

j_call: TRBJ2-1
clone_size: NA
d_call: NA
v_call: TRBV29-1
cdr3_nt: TGCAGCGCGAGGGGGGCCCCGGGGAACTACAATGAGCAGTTCTTC
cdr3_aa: CSARGAPGNYNEQFF

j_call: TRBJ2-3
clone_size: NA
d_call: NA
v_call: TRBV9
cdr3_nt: TGTGCCAGCAGCCCAGGAGGGGCTACGACAGATACGCAGTATTTT
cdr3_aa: CASSPGGATTDTQYF

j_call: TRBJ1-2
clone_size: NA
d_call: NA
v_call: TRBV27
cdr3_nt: TGTGCCAGCAGTCAACGGGGGCAGGAAGGCTACACCTTC
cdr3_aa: CASSQRGQEGYTF

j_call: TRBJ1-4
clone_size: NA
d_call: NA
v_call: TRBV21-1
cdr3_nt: TGTGCCAGCAGCAAAGCGCAGGGAGGGGAAAAACTGTTTTTT
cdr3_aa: CASSKAQGGEKLFF

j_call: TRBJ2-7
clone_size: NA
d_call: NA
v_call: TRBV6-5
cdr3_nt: TGTGCCAGCAGCCCCAATATGGACGAGCAGTACTTC
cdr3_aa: CASSPNMDEQYF

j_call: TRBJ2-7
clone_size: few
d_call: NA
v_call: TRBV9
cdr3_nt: TGTGCCAGCAGCGTAGCTCTCGGGGCGTCCTACGAGCAGTACTTC
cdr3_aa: CASSVALGASYEQYF

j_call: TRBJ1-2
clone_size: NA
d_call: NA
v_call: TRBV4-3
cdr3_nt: TGCGCCAGCAGCCAAGATCACAGTCCAGTTGGCTACACCTTC
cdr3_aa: CASSQDHSPVGYTF

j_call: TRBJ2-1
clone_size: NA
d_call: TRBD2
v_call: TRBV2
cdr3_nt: TGTGCCAGCAGTGAGGGACTAGCGGGGAACAATGAGCAGTTCTTC
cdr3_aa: CASSEGLAGNNEQFF

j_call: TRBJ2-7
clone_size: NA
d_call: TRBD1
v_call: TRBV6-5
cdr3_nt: TGTGCCAGCAGTCTGTCCGGGACAGGGGCCTACGAGCAGTACTTC
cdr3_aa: CASSLSGTGAYEQYF

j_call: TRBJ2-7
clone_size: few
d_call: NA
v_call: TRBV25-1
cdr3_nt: TGTGCCAGCAGGATCGGCTACGAGCAGTACTTC
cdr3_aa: CASRIGYEQYF

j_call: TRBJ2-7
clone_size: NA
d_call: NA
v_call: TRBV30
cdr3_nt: TGTGCCTGGAGTGGGGCGGGCTACGAGCAGTACTTC
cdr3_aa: CAWSGAGYEQYF

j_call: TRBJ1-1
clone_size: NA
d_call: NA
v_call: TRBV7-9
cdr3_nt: TGTGCCAGCAGCGCAGGGAGGGGTAACACTGAAGCTTTCTTT
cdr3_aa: CASSAGRGNTEAFF

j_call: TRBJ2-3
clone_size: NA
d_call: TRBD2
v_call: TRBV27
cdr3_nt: TGTGCCAGCACGCGGGGGGGCAGCACAGATACGCAGTATTTT
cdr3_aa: CASTRGGSTDTQYF

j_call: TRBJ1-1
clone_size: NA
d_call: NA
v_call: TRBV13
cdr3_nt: TGTGCCAGCAGCTTATCAGGGGACACTGAAGCTTTCTTT
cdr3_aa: CASSLSGDTEAFF

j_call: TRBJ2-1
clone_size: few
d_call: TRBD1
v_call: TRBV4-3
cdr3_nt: TGCGCCAGCAGCCAAGAACGGGACAGATACAATGAGCAGTTCTTC
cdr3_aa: CASSQERDRYNEQFF

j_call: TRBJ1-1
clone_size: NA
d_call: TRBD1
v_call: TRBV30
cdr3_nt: TGTGCCTGGAGTGGTGGGGACAGGGGTCGCACTGAAGCTTTCTTT
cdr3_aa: CAWSGGDRGRTEAFF

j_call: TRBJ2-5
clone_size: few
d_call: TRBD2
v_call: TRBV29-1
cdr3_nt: TGCAGCGTGGAAGGACTAGACCTACAAGAGACCCAGTACTTC
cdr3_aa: CSVEGLDLQETQYF

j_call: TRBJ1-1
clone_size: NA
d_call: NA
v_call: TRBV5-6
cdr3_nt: TGTGCCAGCGCATCGTCGGGGACCAAGTACACTGAAGCTTTCTTT
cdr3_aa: CASASSGTKYTEAFF

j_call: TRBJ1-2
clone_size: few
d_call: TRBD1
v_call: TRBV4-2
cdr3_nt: TGTGCCAGCAAATCGGACAGGGGGAATTTCGCCGGGGGCTACACCTTC
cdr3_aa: CASKSDRGNFAGGYTF

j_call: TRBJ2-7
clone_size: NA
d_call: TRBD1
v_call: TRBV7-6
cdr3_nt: TGTGCCAGCAGCTTCCAGGACAGGGGGCATGACGAGCAGTACTTC
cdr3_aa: CASSFQDRGHDEQYF

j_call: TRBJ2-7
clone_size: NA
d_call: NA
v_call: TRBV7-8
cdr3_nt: TGTGCCAGCAGCCTCGTCTGGGGGGACACCAACTACGAGCAGTACTTC
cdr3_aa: CASSLVWGDTNYEQYF

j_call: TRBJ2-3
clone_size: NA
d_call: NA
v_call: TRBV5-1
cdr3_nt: TGCGCCAGCAGCTCAATTGAAGATACGCAGTATTTT
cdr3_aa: CASSSIEDTQYF

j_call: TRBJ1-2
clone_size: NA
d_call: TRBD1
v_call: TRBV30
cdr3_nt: TGTGCCTGGAGTGTCCCGGACAGGGGATGGTATGGCTACACCTTC
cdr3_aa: CAWSVPDRGWYGYTF

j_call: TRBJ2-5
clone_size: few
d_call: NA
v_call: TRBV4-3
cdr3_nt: TGCGCCAGCAGCCAAGATGGGCAAACCCAAGAGACCCAGTACTTC
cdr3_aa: CASSQDGQTQETQYF

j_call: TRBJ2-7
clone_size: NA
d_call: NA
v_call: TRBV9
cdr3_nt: TGTGCCAGCAGCGGCGGGGCACAGGGCCTGAGGGAGCAGTACTTC
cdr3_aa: CASSGGAQGLREQYF

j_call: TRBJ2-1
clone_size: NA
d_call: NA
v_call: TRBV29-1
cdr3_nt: TGCAGCGTTGAAGCGTCTTGGGGCAGAGACAATGAGCAGTTCTTC
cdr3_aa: CSVEASWGRDNEQFF

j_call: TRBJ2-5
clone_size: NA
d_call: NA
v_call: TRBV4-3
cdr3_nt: TGCGCCAGCAGCCAAGATTTAGACAGTCAAGAGACCCAGTACTTC
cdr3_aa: CASSQDLDSQETQYF

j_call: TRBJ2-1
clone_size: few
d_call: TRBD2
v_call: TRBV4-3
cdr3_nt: TGCGCCAGCAGCCTAGGGACTAGCGTAGATGAGCAGTTCTTC
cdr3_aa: CASSLGTSVDEQFF

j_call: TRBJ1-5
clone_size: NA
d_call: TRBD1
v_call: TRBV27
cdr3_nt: TGTGCCAGCAGTTCCGGACAGGATCAGCCCCAGCATTTT
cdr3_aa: CASSSGQDQPQHF

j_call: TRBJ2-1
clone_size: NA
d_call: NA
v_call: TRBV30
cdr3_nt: TGTGCCTGGAGTGTACGTATAGGGACACCAGGCGGGGAGCAGTTCTTC
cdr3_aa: CAWSVRIGTPGGEQFF

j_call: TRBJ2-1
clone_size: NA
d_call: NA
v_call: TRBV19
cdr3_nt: TGTGCCAGTACCCTAGGCGGAGGGGGCAACAATGAGCAGTTCTTC
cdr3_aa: CASTLGGGGNNEQFF

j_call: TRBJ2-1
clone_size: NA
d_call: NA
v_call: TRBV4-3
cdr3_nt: TGCGCCAGCAGCCAAGGTCGGCAGGGAGGATTATACAATGAGCAGTTCTTC
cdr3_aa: CASSQGRQGGLYNEQFF

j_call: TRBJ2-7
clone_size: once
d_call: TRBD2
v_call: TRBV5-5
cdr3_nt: TGTGCCAGCATCGGACTAGCGGGGGCCTACGAGCAGTACTTC
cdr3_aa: CASIGLAGAYEQYF

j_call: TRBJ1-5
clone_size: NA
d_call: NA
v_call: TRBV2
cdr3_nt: TGTGCCAGCGCTAACCGGGGATACAATCAGCCCCAGCATTTT
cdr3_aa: CASANRGYNQPQHF

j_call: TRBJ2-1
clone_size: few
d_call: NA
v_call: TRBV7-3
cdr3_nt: TGTGCCAGCAGCTTAGGCTTGGGCAATGAGCAGTTCTTC
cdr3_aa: CASSLGLGNEQFF

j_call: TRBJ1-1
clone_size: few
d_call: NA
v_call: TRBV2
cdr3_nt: TGTGCCAGCAGCCAGGACAGTTCCACTGAAGCTTTCTTT
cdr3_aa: CASSQDSSTEAFF

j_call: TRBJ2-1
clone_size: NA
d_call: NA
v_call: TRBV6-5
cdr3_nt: TGTGCCAGCAAATCTACGGAGAGCTCCTACAATGAGCAGTTCTTC
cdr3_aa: CASKSTESSYNEQFF

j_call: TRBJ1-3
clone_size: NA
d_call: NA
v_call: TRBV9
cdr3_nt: TGTGCCAGCAGCGTAGCTTCGGGACAAATAATATCCTCTGGAAACACCATATATTTT
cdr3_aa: CASSVASGQIISSGNTIYF

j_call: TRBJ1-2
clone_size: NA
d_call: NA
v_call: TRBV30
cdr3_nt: TGTGCCCGGACGGGGGAGGGGTATGGCTACACCTTC
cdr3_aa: CARTGEGYGYTF